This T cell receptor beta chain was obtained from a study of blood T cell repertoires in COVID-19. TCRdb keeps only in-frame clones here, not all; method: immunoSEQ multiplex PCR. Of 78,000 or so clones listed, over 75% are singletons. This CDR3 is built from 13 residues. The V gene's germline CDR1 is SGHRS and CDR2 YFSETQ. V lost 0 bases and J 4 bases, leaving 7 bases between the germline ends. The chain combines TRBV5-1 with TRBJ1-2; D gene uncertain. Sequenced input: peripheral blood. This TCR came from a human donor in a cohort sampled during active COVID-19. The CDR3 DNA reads TGCGCCAGCAGCTTGGACAGCTTCTATGGCTACACCTTC. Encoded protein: CASSLDSFYGYTF.